The 18 T cell receptor beta chains below all came from one sample that was sequenced in a study of cytomegalovirus exposure and HLA in healthy donors. With 60 Vbeta and 13 Jbeta primers, the PCR was carried out. The assay was immunoSEQ multiplex PCR, and TCRdb's table has in-frame clones only and misses some. There are 150,000 to 200,000 clones in the sample; 80% occur only once, and less than 1.1% lies in the top ten. The sample taken for sequencing was PBMCs. The receptors here all came from a woman aged 35 to 49 in good health and CMV-seronegative.

This rearrangement joins TRBV6-6 to TRBJ1-2; 9 nucleotides line up with TRBD1. The CDR3 runs 13 residues. The ends lost 6 bases at V and 7 bases at J; junction bases unmatched: 6. Germline values: CDR1 MNHNY, CDR2 SVGAGI (reference sequence). The CDR3 sequence: CASSSTGGGGYTF. The CDR3, as DNA: TGTGCCAGCAGCTCGACAGGGGGAGGTGGCTACACCTTC.

The genes are TRBV11-1 and TRBJ2-2; TRBD2 aligns across 13 bases. Germline V gene sequence: CDR1 SGHAT, CDR2 FQDESV (reference sequence). The CDR3 is 15 amino acids. Unmatched junction bases numbered 3, after V lost 4 bases and J lost 7 bases. The CDR3 DNA reads as TGTGCCAGCAGCTGGGGACTAGCGGGAAGCGGGGAGCTGTTTTTT. Protein: CASSWGLAGSGELFF.

The CDR3 region is CASSPTTAGELFF. The DNA of the CDR3 is TGTGCCAGCAGCCCTACTACCGCCGGGGAGCTGTTTTTT. V is TRBV7-3 and J is TRBJ2-2; D not resolved. V was clipped by 5 bases and J by 6 bases, with 10 bases between them. The CDR3 extends over 13 amino acids. The germline V gene has CDR1 SGHTA and CDR2 FQGTGA.

The chain has TRBV6-4 and TRBJ1-5; D is unresolved. Trimming cost V 6 bases and J 6 bases, with 12 bases left between them. The CDR3 totals 13 residues. Germline V gene lookup returns CDR1 MRHNA and CDR2 SNTAGT. The chain's CDR3 is CASSLERAQPQHF. For the CDR3, the DNA is TGTGCCAGCAGCCTCGAGAGAGCTCAGCCCCAGCATTTT.

This clone appeared a single time. The rearrangement joins TRBV7-2 to TRBJ1-2; a weak D match, TRBD1 (5 bases). Trimming stripped 5 bases from V and 3 bases from J, with 10 bases between. The CDR3 loop spans 13 amino acids. Germline loops: CDR1 SGHTA, CDR2 FQGNSA. The CDR3: CASSHGGDYGYTF. CDR3 in DNA: TGTGCCAGCAGCCATGGGGGGGACTATGGCTACACCTTC.

V usage is TRBV11-2 and J usage is TRBJ2-5, with 11 bases aligning to TRBD2. This CDR3 has 15 residues. Germline V gene data show CDR1 as SGHAT and CDR2 as FQNNGV. Trimming at V came to 6 bases and at J to 4 bases, leaving 7 bases not matched to a gene. The CDR3 here is CASSLHGLAGETQYF. CDR3 nucleotide sequence: TGTGCCAGCAGTCTCCACGGACTAGCGGGAGAGACCCAGTACTTC. The entire variable domain, with the rest obtained from reference TRBV11-2 and TRBJ2-5, is as follows: EAGVAQSPRYKIIEKRQSVAFWCNPISGHATLYWYQQILGQGPKLLIQFQNNGVVDDSQLPKDRFSAERLKGVDSTLKIQPAKLEDSAVYLCASSLHGLAGETQYFGPGTRLLVL.

The chain recombines TRBV5-1 with TRBJ2-7; 9 bases line up with TRBD1. From germline, CDR1 is SGHRS and CDR2 YFSETQ. The CDR3 has 14 residues. The V and J ends lost 4 bases and 3 bases, in that order; junction bases with no gene match: 5. The CDR3 DNA follows: TGCGCCAGCAGCGGGGACAGGGTTTACTACGAGCAGTACTTC. This gives the protein CASSGDRVYYEQYF.

This clone has just a few counts. The rearrangement joins TRBV13 to TRBJ2-1, with D hard to call. The CDR3 is 15 amino acids. V lost 2 bases, J lost 5 bases, and 13 bases lay in between. Germline CDR1 PRHDT, CDR2 FYEKMQ (reference sequence). CDR3: CASSLRQVFNNEQFF. CDR3 nucleotide sequence: TGTGCCAGCAGCTTAAGGCAGGTATTCAACAATGAGCAGTTCTTC.

The chain combines TRBV9 with TRBJ1-1; the D is unclear. The CDR3 sequence is 13 residues long. The germline V gene has CDR1 SGDLS and CDR2 YYNGEE. Between the trimmed V and J ends, which lost 1 base and 1 base, there was a span of 5 bases. This CDR3 reads CASSVSGNTEAFF. CDR3 sequence (DNA): TGTGCCAGCAGCGTATCAGGGAACACTGAAGCTTTCTTT.

The chain uses TRBV13 and TRBJ2-1; D not certain. Trimming cost V 2 bases and J 5 bases, with 13 bases left between them. The germline V gene has CDR1 PRHDT and CDR2 FYEKMQ (reference sequence). The CDR3 has 15 amino acids. The CDR3 bases are TGTGCCAGCAGCTTATTCGGCAGGATGGACAATGAGCAGTTCTTC. It yields the protein CASSLFGRMDNEQFF.

The rearrangement links TRBV15 to TRBJ2-7; D possibly corresponds to TRBD2 (6 bases). The V gene's germline CDR1 is LNHNV and CDR2 YYDKDF (reference sequence). The CDR3 is 15 residues long. Trimming cost V 3 bases and J 7 bases, with 19 bases left between them. The chain's CDR3 is CATSRGGPLSSEQYF. The CDR3 DNA reads as TGTGCCACCAGCAGGGGGGGACCGCTCAGTTCAGAGCAGTACTTC.

V and J are TRBV7-2 and TRBJ2-1; 9 bases match TRBD2. Germline trimming cut 5 bases from V and 4 bases from J; bases unmatched to any gene: 12. In germline, CDR1 is SGHTA, CDR2 FQGNSA. This CDR3 comprises 17 residues. The DNA of the CDR3 is TGTGCCAGCAGCCCAGGGGTATTAGCGGGAGTATACAATGAGCAGTTCTTC. Residues: CASSPGVLAGVYNEQFF.

This clone was seen a single time. The CDR3 sequence: CAWSVLQAPVEAFF. CDR3 sequence (DNA): TGTGCCTGGAGTGTACTGCAGGCGCCCGTTGAAGCTTTCTTT. The chain combines TRBV30 with TRBJ1-1; D unresolved. Trimming took 0 bases from V and 7 from J, leaving 15 bases between them. The CDR3 contains 14 residues. Germline V gives CDR1 GTSNPN, CDR2 SVGIG (reference sequence).

The V and J genes are TRBV11-3 and TRBJ1-3, with D perhaps TRBD1 (5 bases). Per the germline V gene, CDR1 is SGHNT and CDR2 is YENEEA. The CDR3 runs to 15 residues. V lost 3 bases to trimming and J lost 0 bases, with 9 bases between them. The CDR3, as DNA: TGTGCCAGCAGCTTGGGAGGGGACTCTGGAAACACCATATATTTT. Protein: CASSLGGDSGNTIYF.

The chain uses TRBV19 and TRBJ1-1, with 7 bases aligning to TRBD1. The trim removed 5 bases at V and 2 bases at J, leaving 11 bases unmatched. This CDR3 region has 16 residues. Looked up from germline, CDR1 is LNHDA and CDR2 is SQIVND (reference sequence). The CDR3 region has the DNA TGTGCCAGTAGTCCGCATCTGAGGGGGCTTAACACTGAAGCTTTCTTT. Its protein product is CASSPHLRGLNTEAFF.

This clone is a singleton in its sample. V gene TRBV5-8 combines with J gene TRBJ2-5; D gene uncertain. The CDR3 runs 12 residues. The V and J ends lost 4 bases and 0 bases respectively, with 4 bases between them. Germline assignment: CDR1 SGHTS and CDR2 YDEGEE. CDR3 sequence: CASSAYQETQYF. CDR3 DNA sequence: TGTGCCAGCAGCGCGTACCAAGAGACCCAGTACTTC. Looking up the rest from reference TRBV5-8 and TRBJ2-5 gives the full variable domain: EAGVTQSPTHLIKTRGQQATLRCSPISGHTSVYWYQQALGLGLQFLLWYDEGEERNRGNFPPRFSGRQFPNYSSELNVNALELEDSALYLCASSAYQETQYFGPGTRLLVL.

This clone came up a few times. The V and J genes are TRBV29-1 and TRBJ2-6; TRBD2 matches 14 bases. Germline V gene sequence: CDR1 SQVTM, CDR2 ANQGSEA. This CDR3 has 18 residues. V lost 6 bases to trimming and J lost 0 bases; unmatched junction nucleotides: 7. In nucleotides, the CDR3 is TGCAGCGTCGGGGATGGGACTAGCGGGAGCTCTGGGGCCAACGTCCTGACTTTC. Residues: CSVGDGTSGSSGANVLTF.

V and J are TRBV6-1 and TRBJ2-1, with TRBD1 matching 9 bases. Germline CDR1 MNHNS, CDR2 SASEGT. V lost 2 bases to trimming and J lost 6 bases; unmatched junction nucleotides: 8. The CDR3 spans 16 residues. This CDR3 is CASSEPGQGTGNEQFF. The CDR3 DNA follows: TGTGCCAGCAGTGAACCGGGACAGGGTACCGGCAATGAGCAGTTCTTC.